This T cell receptor beta chain was found in a study of cytomegalovirus exposure and HLA in healthy donors. The overall study: Earlier, about 180 million T cells were analyzed, and around 100 million unique TCR beta sequences were found among them. Whole-study findings and limits: The study had only CMV serostatus as immune exposure information.

CDR1 SGHRS and CDR2 YFSETQ come from the germline V gene. The length of the CDR3 is 15 residues. V trimming: 3 bases; J trimming: 2 bases; junction bases outside the gene matches: 3. Of note for this clone: What it binds is unknown.

The PCR used 60 Vbeta and 13 Jbeta primers. Only in-frame clones appear in the TCRdb table, and some are missing; sequencing was by immunoSEQ multiplex PCR. The top ten clones hold more than 4% of a sample with over 150,000 clones, less than 85% of them seen once. Sequencing was done on a sample of PBMCs. This chain joins TRBV5-1 and TRBJ2-4; 9 bases line up with TRBD2. This receptor was obtained from a man aged 40-50 years in good health and CMV-seronegative. The CDR3 DNA reads TGCGCCAGCAGCTGGGGACTAGCACCCAAAAACATTCAGTACTTC. Protein product: CASSWGLAPKNIQYF.